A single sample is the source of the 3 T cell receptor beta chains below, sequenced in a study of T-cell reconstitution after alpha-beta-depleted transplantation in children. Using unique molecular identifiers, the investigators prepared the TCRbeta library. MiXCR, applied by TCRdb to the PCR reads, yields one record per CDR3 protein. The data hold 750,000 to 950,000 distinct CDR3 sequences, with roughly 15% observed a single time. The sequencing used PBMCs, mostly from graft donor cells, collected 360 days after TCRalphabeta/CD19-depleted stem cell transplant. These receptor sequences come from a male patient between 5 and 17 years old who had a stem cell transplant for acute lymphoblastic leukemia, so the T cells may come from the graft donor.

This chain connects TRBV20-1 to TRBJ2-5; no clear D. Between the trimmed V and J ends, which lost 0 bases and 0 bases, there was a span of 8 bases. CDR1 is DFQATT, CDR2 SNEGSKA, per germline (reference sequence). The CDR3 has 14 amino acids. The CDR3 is CSARDFEYQETQYF. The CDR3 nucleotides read TGCAGTGCTAGAGATTTCGAGTACCAAGAGACCCAGTACTTC.

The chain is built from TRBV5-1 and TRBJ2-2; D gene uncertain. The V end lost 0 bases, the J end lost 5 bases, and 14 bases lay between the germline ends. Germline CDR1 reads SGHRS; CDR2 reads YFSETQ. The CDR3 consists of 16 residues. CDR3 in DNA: TGCGCCAGCAGCTTGGTGTCCAGCGAGCTGACCGGGGAGCTGTTTTTT. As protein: CASSLVSSELTGELFF.

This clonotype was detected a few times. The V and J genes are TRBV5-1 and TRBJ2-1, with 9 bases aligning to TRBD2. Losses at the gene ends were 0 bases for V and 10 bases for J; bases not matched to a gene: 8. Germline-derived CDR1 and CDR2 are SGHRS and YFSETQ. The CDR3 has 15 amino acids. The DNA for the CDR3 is TGCGCCAGCAGCTTGGACGGCGGGAGGGCTTACGAGCAGTTCTTC. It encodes CASSLDGGRAYEQFF.